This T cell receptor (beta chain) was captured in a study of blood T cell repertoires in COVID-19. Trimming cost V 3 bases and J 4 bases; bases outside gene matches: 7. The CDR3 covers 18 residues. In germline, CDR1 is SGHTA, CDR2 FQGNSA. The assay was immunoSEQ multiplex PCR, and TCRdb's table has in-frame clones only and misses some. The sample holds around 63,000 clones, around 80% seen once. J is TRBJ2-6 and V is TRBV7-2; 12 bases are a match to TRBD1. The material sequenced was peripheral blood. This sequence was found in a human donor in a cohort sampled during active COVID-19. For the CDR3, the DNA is TGTGCCAGCAGCTTCCCGGGACAGGGGGCGTCGGGGGCCAACGTCCTGACTTTC. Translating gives CASSFPGQGASGANVLTF.